The entry that follows covers one TCR beta chain sequence. The data derive from a study of blood T cell repertoires in COVID-19. Overall study: Material from acute and convalescent COVID-19 was sourced from the United States, Italy and Spain. In each case, the material was cDNA or gDNA derived from T cells, B-cell-depleted T cells, or PBMCs.

The length of the CDR3 is 15 residues. The V gene's germline CDR1 is SGHTA and CDR2 FQGTGA. V dropped 8 bases and J dropped 5 bases, with 19 bases sitting between them. Under the authors' procedure: Estimates of nucleated cell counts were drawn from the amplification of reference gene primers. Libraries were prepared by immunoSEQ multiplex PCR; TCRdb keeps only in-frame clonotypes and omits some of them. That table gives V, J and clone size, and the DNA gave D and trimming. The data hold 100,000 to 150,000 clones, with more than 60% observed a single time. The J gene is TRBJ2-1, the V gene TRBV7-3; D may be TRBD2 (6 bases). Material: peripheral blood. This clonotype was obtained from a man in his 70s with acute or convalescent COVID-19. The CDR3, as DNA: TGTGCCAGCCAAAGGTCGCGGGAAGGGAACAATGAGCAGTTCTTC. Protein: CASQRSREGNNEQFF.